This T cell receptor beta chain was found in a study of PD-1 blockade in classical Hodgkin lymphoma. In the study overall: Intravenous delivery of nivolumab at 3 mg/kg to patients occurred every 2 weeks.

Findings and caveats of the study: Baseline diversity was lower in partial responders and progressors than complete responders. When set against healthy donors, newly diagnosed patients were reported to show lower baseline TCR diversity.

Notes on this clone: Its antigen is not identified.

Clones were read by immunoSEQ multiplex PCR, and TCRdb kept only the in-frame ones, dropping some. The table lists 11,000 to 15,000 clones, 82% of them singletons. CDR3 length: 15 amino acids. V was clipped by 3 bases and J by 5 bases, with 15 bases between them. Germline-derived CDR1 and CDR2 are SNHLY and FYNNEI. Each patient relapsed following autologous stem cell transplantation, and prior brentuximab vedotin exposure differed. The receptor's source is a human donor with classical Hodgkin lymphoma. The input for sequencing was peripheral blood mononuclear cells (PBMCs), taken at baseline. V usage is TRBV2 and J usage is TRBJ2-3; possible D gene TRBD1, 6 bases. CDR3 sequence: CASSDPTGLRDTQYF. CDR3 in DNA: TGTGCCAGCAGTGACCCCACAGGGTTACGAGATACGCAGTATTTT. The whole variable domain, filled in from reference TRBV2 and TRBJ2-3, reads EPEVTQTPSHQVTQMGQEVILRCVPISNHLYFYWYRQILGQKVEFLVSFYNNEISEKSEIFDDQFSVERPDGSNFTLKIRSTKLEDSAMYFCASSDPTGLRDTQYFGPGTRLTVL.